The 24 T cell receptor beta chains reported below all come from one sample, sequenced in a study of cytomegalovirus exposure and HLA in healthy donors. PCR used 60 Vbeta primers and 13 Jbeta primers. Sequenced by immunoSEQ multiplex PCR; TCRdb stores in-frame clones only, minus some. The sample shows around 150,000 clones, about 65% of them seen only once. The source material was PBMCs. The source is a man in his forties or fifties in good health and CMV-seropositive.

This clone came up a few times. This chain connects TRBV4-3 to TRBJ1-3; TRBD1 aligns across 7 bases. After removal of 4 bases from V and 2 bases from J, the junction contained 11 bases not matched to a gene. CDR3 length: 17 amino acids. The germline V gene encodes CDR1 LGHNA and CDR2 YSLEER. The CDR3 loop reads CASSRGGGRTAGNTIYF. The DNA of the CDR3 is TGCGCCAGCAGCCGAGGAGGGGGCAGGACGGCTGGAAACACCATATATTTT.

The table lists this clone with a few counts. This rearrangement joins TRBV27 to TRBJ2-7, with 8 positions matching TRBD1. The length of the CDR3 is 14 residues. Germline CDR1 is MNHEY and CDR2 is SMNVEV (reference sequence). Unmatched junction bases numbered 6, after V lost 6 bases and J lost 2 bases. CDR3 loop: CASRPTGGPYEQYF. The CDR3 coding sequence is TGTGCCAGCAGGCCCACAGGGGGTCCCTACGAGCAGTACTTC.

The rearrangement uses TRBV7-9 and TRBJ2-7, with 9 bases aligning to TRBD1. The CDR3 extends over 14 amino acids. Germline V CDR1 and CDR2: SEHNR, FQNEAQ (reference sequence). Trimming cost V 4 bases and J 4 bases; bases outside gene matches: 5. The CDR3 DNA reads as TGTGCCAGCAGCTCATCCGGGACAGGGTACGAGCAGTACTTC. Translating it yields CASSSSGTGYEQYF.

Here the CDR3 reads CASSTGQEGTEAFF. The CDR3 DNA reads as TGTGCCAGCAGCACCGGACAGGAGGGCACTGAAGCTTTCTTT. The genes are TRBV5-4 and TRBJ1-1, with TRBD1 identical over 7 bases. Losses at the gene ends were 4 bases for V and 4 bases for J; bases not matched to a gene: 7. Looked up from germline, CDR1 is SGHNT and CDR2 is YYREEE (reference sequence). The length of the CDR3 is 14 residues.

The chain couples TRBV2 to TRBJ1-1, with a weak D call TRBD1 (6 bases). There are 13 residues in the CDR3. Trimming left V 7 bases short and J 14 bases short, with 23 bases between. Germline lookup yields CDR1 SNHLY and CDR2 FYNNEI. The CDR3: CASNPPPSGEGFF. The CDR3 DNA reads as TGTGCCAGCAACCCACCCCCGTCAGGGGAAGGGTTCTTT.

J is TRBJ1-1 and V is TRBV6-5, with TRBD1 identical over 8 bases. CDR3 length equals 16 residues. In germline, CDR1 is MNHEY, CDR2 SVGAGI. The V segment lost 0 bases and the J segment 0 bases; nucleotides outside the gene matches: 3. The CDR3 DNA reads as TGTGCCAGCAGTTACTCGTGGACAGGGCTGAACACTGAAGCTTTCTTT. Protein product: CASSYSWTGLNTEAFF.

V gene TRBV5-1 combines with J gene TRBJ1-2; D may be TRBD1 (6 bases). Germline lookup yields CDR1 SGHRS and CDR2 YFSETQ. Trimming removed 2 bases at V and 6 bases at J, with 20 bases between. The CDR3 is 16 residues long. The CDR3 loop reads CASSFDISGGADGYTF. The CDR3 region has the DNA TGCGCCAGCAGCTTTGACATTTCGGGGGGCGCGGATGGCTACACCTTC.

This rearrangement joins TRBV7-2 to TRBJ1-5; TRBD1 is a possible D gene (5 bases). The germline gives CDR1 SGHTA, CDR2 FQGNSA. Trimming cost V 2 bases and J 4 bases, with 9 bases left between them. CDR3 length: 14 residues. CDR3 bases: TGTGCCAGCAGCTTAAGACAGCTAAATCAGCCCCAGCATTTT. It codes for CASSLRQLNQPQHF.

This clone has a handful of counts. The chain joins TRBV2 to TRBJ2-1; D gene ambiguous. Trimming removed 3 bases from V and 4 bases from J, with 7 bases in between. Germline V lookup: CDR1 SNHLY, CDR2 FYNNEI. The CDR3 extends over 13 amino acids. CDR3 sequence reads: CASSDFRYNEQFF. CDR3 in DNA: TGTGCCAGCAGTGATTTCAGATACAATGAGCAGTTCTTC. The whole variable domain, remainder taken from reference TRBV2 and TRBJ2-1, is EPEVTQTPSHQVTQMGQEVILRCVPISNHLYFYWYRQILGQKVEFLVSFYNNEISEKSEIFDDQFSVERPDGSNFTLKIRSTKLEDSAMYFCASSDFRYNEQFFGPGTRLTVL.

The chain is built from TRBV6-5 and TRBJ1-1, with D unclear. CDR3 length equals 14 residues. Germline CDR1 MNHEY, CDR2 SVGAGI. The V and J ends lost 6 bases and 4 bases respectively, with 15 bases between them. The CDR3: CASSPQVGSTEAFF. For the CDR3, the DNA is TGTGCCAGCAGCCCTCAGGTGGGGAGCACTGAAGCTTTCTTT.

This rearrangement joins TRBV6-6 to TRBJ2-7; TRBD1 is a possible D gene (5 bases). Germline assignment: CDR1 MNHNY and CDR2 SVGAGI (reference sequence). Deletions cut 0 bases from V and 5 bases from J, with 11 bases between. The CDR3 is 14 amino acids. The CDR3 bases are TGTGCCAGCAGTTACTCTGGCAGGGCGGACGAGCAGTACTTC. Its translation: CASSYSGRADEQYF.

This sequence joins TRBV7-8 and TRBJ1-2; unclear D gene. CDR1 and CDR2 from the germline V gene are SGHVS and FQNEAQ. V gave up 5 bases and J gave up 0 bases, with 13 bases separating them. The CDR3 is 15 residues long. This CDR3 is CASSPYSAANYGYTF. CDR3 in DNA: TGTGCCAGCAGCCCGTACTCGGCGGCTAACTATGGCTACACCTTC.

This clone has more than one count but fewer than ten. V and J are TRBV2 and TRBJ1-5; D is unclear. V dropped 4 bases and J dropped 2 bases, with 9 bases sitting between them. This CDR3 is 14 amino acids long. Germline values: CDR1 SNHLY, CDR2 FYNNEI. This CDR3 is CASSANYGNQPQHF. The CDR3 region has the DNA TGTGCCAGCAGTGCTAATTATGGCAATCAGCCCCAGCATTTT.

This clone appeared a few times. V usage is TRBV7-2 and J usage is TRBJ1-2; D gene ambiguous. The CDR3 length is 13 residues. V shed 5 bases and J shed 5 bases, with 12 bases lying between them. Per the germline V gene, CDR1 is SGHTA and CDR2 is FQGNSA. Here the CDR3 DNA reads TGTGCCAGCAGCCCTTCGGGGAGGTATGGCTACACCTTC. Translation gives CASSPSGRYGYTF.

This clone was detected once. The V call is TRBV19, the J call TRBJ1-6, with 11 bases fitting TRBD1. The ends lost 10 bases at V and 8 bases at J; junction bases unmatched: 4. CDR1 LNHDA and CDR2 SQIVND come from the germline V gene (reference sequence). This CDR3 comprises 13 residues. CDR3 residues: CATQGQGDSPLHF. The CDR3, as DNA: TGTGCCACGCAGGGACAGGGGGATTCACCCCTCCACTTT.

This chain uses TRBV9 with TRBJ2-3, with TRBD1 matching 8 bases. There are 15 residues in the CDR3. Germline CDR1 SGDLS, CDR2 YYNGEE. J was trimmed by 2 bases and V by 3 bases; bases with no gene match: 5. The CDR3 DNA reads TGTGCCAGCAGCGCCCAGGGGGCGATCACAGATACGCAGTATTTT. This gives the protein CASSAQGAITDTQYF.

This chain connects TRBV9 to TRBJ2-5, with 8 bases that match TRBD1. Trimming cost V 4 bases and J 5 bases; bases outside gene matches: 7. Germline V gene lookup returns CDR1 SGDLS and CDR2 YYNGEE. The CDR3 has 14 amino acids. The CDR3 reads CASSPRTGWETQYF. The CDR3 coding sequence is TGTGCCAGCAGCCCTCGGACAGGGTGGGAGACCCAGTACTTC.

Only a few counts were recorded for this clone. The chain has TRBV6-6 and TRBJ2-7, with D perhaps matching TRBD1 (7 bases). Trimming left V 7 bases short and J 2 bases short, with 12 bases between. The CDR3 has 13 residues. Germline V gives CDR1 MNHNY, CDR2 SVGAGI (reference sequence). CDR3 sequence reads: CASKAGGPYEQYF. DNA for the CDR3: TGTGCCAGCAAGGCAGGGGGGCCCTACGAGCAGTACTTC.

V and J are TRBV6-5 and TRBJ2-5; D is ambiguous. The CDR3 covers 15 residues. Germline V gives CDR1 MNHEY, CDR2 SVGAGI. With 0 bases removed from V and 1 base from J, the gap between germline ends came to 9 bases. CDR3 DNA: TGTGCCAGCAGTTACTCGCTCCAGCGCCAAGAGACCCAGTACTTC. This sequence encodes CASSYSLQRQETQYF.

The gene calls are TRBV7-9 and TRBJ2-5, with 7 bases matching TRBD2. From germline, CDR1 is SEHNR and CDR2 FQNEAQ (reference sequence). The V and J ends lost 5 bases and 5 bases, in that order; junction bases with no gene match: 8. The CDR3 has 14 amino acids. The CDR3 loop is CASSPEGLRETQYF. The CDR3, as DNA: TGTGCCAGCAGCCCCGAGGGACTACGGGAGACCCAGTACTTC.

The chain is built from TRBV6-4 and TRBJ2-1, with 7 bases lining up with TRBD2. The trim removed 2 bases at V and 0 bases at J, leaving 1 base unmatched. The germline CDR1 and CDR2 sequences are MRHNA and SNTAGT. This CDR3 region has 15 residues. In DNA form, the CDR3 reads TGTGCCAGCAGTGACGGCGGGAGCTCCTACAATGAGCAGTTCTTC. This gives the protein CASSDGGSSYNEQFF.

The chain's CDR3 is CASSSGTSTLSYNEQFF. The DNA for the CDR3 is TGTGCCAGCAGTTCCGGGACTAGCACGCTATCCTACAATGAGCAGTTCTTC. The chain combines TRBV2 with TRBJ2-1, with 9 bases matching TRBD2. Germline-derived CDR1 and CDR2 are SNHLY and FYNNEI. There are 17 residues in the CDR3. Germline trimming cut 5 bases from V and 1 base from J; bases unmatched to any gene: 9.

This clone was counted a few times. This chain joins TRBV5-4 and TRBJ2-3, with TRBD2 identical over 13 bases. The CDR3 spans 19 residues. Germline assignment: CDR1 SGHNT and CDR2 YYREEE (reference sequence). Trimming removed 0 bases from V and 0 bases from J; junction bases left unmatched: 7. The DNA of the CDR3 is TGTGCCAGCAGCTTGGAACCGGGACTAGCGGGGACTAGCACAGATACGCAGTATTTT. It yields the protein CASSLEPGLAGTSTDTQYF.

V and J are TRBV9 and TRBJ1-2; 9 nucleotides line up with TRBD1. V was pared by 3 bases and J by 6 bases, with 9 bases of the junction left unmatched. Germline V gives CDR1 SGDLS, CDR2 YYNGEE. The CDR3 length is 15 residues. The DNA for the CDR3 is TGTGCCAGCAGCGCGGGGGACAGGGTAAGGGATGGCTACACCTTC. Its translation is CASSAGDRVRDGYTF.